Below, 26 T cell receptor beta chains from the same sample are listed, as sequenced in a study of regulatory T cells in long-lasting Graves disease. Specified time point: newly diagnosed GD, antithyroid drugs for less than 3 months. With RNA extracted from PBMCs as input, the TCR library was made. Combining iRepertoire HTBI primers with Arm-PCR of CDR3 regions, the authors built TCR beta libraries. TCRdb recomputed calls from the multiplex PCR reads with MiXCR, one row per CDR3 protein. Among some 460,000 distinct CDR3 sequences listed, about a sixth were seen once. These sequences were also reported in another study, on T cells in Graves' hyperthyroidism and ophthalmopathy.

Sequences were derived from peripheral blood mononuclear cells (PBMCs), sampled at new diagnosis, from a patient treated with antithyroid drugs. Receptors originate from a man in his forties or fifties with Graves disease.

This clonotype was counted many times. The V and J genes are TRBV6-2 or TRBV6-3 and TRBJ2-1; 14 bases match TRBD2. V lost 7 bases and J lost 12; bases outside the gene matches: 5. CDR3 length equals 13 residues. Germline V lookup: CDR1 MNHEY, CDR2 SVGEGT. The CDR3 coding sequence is TGTGCCAGCACCGGACTAGCGGGAGGTGGGCAGTTCTTC. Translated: CASTGLAGGGQFF.

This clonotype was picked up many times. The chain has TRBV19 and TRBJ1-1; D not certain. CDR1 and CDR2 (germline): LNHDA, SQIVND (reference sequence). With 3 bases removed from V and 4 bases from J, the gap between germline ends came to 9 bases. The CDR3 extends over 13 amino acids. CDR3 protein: CASSIKGSTEAFF. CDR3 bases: TGTGCCAGTAGTATTAAGGGAAGCACTGAAGCTTTCTTT.

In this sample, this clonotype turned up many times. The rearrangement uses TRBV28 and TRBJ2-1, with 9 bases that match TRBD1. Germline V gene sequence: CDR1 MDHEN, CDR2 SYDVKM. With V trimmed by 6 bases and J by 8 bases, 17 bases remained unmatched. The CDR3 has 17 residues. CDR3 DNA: TGTGCCAGCAGGCCTCACTCTCCGGGACAGGGAATCCATGAGCAGTTCTTC. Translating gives CASRPHSPGQGIHEQFF.

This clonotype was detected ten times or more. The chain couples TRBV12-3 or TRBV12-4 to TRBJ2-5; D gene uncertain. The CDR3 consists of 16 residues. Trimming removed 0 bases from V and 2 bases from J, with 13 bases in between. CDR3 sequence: CASSLAQPSIQETQYF. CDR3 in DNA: TGTGCCAGCAGTTTAGCGCAGCCAAGTATTCAAGAGACCCAGTACTTC.

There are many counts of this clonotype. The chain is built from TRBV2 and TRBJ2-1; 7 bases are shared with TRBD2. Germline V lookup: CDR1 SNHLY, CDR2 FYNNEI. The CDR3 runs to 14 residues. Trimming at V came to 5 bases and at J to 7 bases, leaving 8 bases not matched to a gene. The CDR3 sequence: CASSTAGEINEQFF. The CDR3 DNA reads TGTGCCAGCAGTACTGCGGGAGAGATTAATGAGCAGTTCTTC.

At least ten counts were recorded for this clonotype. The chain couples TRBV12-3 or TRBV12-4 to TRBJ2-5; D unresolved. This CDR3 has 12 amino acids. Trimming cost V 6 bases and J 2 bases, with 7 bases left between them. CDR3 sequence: CASSSVQETQYF. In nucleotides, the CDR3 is TGTGCCAGCAGCTCAGTGCAAGAGACCCAGTACTTC.

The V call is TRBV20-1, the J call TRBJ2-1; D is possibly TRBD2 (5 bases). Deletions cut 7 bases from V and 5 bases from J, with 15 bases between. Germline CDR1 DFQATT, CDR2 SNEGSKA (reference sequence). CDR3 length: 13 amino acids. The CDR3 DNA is TGCAGTGTGGAGAGGGTCATCGACAATGAGCAGTTCTTC. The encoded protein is CSVERVIDNEQFF.

In DNA form, the CDR3 reads TGTGCCAGCAGCGTAGTTTGCAGGGCCGAAAGGAACATTCAGTACTTC. It codes for CASSVVCRAERNIQYF. V usage is TRBV9 and J usage is TRBJ2-4; maybe TRBD1 (5 bases). The CDR3 is 16 residues long. CDR1 is SGDLS, CDR2 YYNGEE, per germline. The V and J ends lost 0 bases and 7 bases respectively, with 17 bases between them.

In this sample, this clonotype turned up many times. CDR3 region: CSGGQGKSEQYF. The CDR3 bases are TGCAGCGGGGGACAGGGGAAGAGCGAGCAGTACTTC. The rearrangement uses TRBV29-1 and TRBJ2-7, with 10 bases matching TRBD1. The length of the CDR3 is 12 residues. After removal of 7 bases from V and 6 bases from J, the junction contained 6 bases not matched to a gene. In germline, CDR1 is SQVTM, CDR2 ANQGSEA.

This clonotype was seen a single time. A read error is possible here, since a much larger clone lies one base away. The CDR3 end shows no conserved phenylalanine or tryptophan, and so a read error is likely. Here the CDR3 reads CASSLSSGMGNEQFS. The DNA for the CDR3 is TGTGCCAGCAGTTTAAGTAGCGGGATGGGCAATGAGCAGTTCTCC. The chain uses TRBV12-3 or TRBV12-4 and TRBJ2-1; TRBD2 aligns across 8 bases. The V gene end was trimmed by 2 bases and the J gene end by 6 bases; junction bases not matched to a gene: 6. This CDR3 is built from 15 residues.

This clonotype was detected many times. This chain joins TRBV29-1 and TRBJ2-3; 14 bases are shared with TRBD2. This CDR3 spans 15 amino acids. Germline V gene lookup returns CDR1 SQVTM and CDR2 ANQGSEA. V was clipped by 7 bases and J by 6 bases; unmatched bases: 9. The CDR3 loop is CSGDPGLAGADTQYF. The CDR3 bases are TGCAGCGGGGACCCGGGACTAGCGGGAGCTGATACGCAGTATTTT.

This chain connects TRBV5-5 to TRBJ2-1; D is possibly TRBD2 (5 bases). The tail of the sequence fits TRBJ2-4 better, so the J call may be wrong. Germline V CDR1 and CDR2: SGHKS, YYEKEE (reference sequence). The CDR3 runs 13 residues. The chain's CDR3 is CASSSGEGNIQYF. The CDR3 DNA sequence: TGTGCCAGCAGTTCCGGGGAAGGGAACATTCAGTACTTC.

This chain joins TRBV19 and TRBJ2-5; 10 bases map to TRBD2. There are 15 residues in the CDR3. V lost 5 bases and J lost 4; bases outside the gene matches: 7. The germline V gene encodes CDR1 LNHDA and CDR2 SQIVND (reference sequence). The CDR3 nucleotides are TGTGCCAGTAGTGACCTAGCGGGAGTGGCAGAGACCCAGTACTTC. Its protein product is CASSDLAGVAETQYF.

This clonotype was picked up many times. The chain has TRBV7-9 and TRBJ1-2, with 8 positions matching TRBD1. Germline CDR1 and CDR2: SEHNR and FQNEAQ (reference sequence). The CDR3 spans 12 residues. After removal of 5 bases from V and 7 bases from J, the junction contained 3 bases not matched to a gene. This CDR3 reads CASSPGQGGYTF. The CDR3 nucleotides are TGTGCCAGCAGCCCCGGACAGGGTGGCTACACCTTC.

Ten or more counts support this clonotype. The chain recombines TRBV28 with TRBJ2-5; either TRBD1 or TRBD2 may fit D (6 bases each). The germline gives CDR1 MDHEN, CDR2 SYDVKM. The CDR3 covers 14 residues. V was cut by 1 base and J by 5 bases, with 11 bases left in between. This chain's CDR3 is CASSLSGGLETQYF. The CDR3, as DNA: TGTGCCAGCAGTTTATCCGGGGGCCTGGAGACCCAGTACTTC.

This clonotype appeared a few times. The CDR3 sequence: CSALDPRTSGNSYEQYF. The DNA for the CDR3 is TGCAGTGCTTTAGACCCCAGGACTAGCGGGAACTCCTACGAGCAGTACTTC. This chain uses TRBV20-1 with TRBJ2-7; 12 bases are shared with TRBD2. The ends lost 5 bases at V and 0 bases at J; junction bases unmatched: 11. This CDR3 has 17 amino acids. The germline V gene has CDR1 DFQATT and CDR2 SNEGSKA (reference sequence).

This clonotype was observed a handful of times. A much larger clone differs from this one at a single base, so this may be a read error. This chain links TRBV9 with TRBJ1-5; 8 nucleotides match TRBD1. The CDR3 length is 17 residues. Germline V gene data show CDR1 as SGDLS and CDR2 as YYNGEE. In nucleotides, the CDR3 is TGTGCCAGCAGCCCAGGACAGGGAGTAATGAGCAATCAGCCCCGGCATTTT. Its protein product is CASSPGQGVMSNQPRHF.

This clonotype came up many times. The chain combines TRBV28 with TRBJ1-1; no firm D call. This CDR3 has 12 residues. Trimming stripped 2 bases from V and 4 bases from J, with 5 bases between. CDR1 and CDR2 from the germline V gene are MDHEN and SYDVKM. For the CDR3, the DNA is TGTGCCAGCAGTTTACCCGGCACTGAAGCTTTCTTT. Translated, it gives CASSLPGTEAFF.

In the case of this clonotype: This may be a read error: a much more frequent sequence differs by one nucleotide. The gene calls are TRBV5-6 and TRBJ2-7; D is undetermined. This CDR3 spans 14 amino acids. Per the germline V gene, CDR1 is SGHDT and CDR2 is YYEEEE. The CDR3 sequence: CAGSLARRTYEQYF. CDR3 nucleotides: TGTGCCGGCAGCTTGGCCCGCAGGACCTACGAGCAGTACTTC. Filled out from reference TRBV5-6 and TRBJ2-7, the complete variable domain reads DAGVTQSPTHLIKTRGQQVTLRCSPKSGHDTVSWYQQALGQGPQFIFQYYEEEERQRGNFPDRFSGHQFPNYSSELNVNALLLGDSALYLCAGSLARRTYEQYFGPGTRLTVT.

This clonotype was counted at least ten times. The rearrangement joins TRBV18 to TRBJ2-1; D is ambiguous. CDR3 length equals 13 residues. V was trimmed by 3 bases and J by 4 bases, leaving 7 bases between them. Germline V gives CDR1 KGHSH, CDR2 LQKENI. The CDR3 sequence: CASSPSQYNEQFF. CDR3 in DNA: TGTGCCAGCTCACCTTCACAGTACAATGAGCAGTTCTTC.

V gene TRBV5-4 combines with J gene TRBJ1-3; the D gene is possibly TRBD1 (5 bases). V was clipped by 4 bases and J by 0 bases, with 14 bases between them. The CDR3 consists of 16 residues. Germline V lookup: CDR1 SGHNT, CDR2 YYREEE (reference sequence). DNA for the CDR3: TGTGCCAGCAGCCCTGGCTGGGGCAGCTCTGGAAACACCATATATTTT. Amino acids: CASSPGWGSSGNTIYF.

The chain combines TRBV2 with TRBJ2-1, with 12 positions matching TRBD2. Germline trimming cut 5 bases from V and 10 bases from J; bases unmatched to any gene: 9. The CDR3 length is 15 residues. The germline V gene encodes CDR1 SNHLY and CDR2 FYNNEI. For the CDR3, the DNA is TGTGCCAGCAGTTTAACACTAGCGGGGGGTCGGGAGCAGTTCTTC. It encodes CASSLTLAGGREQFF.

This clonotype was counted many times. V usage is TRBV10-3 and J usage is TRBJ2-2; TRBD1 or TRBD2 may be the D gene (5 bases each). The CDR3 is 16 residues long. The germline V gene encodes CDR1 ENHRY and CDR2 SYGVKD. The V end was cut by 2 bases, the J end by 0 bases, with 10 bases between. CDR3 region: CAISEPGRTNTGELFF. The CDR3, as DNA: TGTGCCATCAGTGAGCCGGGACGGACGAACACCGGGGAGCTGTTTTTT.

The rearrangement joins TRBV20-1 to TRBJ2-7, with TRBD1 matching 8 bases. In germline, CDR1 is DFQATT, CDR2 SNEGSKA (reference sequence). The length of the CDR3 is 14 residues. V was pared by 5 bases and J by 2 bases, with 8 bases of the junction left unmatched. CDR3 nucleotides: TGCAGTGCTCTCAGACAGGGGAAAACCTACGAGCAGTACTTC. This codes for CSALRQGKTYEQYF.

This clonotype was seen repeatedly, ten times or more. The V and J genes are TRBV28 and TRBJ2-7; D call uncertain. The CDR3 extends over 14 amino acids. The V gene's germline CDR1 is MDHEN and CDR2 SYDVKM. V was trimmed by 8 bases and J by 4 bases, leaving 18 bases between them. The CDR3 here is CASALTGQNYEQYF. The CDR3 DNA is TGTGCCAGCGCCTTAACGGGCCAAAATTACGAGCAGTACTTC.

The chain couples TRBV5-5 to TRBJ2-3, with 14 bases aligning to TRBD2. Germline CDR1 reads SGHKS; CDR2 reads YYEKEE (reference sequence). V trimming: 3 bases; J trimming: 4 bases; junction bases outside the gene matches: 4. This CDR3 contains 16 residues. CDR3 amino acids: CASSSGLAGAADTQYF. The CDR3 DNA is TGTGCCAGCAGCTCGGGACTAGCGGGAGCGGCAGATACGCAGTATTTT.